This T cell receptor (beta chain) appears in the sequencing data of a study of blood T cell repertoires in COVID-19. Study at large: The samples span acute and convalescent COVID-19 from the United States, Italy and Spain.

Original methodology: Counts of nucleated cells, estimated from reference gene primer amplification, were obtained. Here immunoSEQ multiplex PCR was the method, and the copy in TCRdb shows in-frame clones only, minus some. V and J calls and clone size are given by that table; D and trimming were obtained from the DNA. The table shows over 200,000 clones, with 70% to 90% occurring only once. Those enrolled, adults aged roughly 18 to 100 years, came from 25 or so US areas. Two negative PCRs, clearance, or symptom resolution had been documented for recovered Cohort 3 donors. Germline CDR1 and CDR2: SEHNR and FQNEAQ (reference sequence). Trimming removed 2 bases at V and 6 bases at J, with 6 bases between. This CDR3 region has 12 residues.

The specimen sequenced was PBMCs or T cells enriched from blood (not recorded which). This chain links TRBV7-9 with TRBJ2-3; D is unresolved. This TCR was sampled from a young man who had recovered from COVID-19. The CDR3 DNA reads as TGTGCCAGCAGCTTATCTCCGGATACGCAGTATTTT. It yields the protein CASSLSPDTQYF.